This T cell receptor (beta chain) was identified in a study of T cell changes during pregnancy in multiple sclerosis. Libraries were prepared by immunoSEQ multiplex PCR; TCRdb keeps only in-frame clonotypes and omits some of them. The table shows about 40,000 clones, with just over 90% occurring only once. CDR1 SGHTA and CDR2 FQGNSA come from the germline V gene. The V segment lost 10 bases and the J segment 9 bases; nucleotides outside the gene matches: 13. The CDR3 is made up of 15 amino acids. The sequence was collected from a female donor with multiple sclerosis, enrolled in a pregnancy study. This chain links TRBV7-2 with TRBJ2-1; TRBD2 matches 12 bases. This specimen consisted of peripheral blood, obtained before pregnancy. The CDR3 sequence: CATPTELAGGIEQFF. The CDR3 DNA is TGTGCCACACCCACGGAGCTAGCGGGAGGGATTGAGCAGTTCTTC.